This T cell receptor beta chain is drawn from a study of T-cell reconstitution after alpha-beta-depleted transplantation in children. V was pared by 6 bases and J by 7 bases, with 16 bases of the junction left unmatched. This CDR3 contains 15 residues. CDR1 is SQVTM and CDR2 is ANQGSEA in the germline V gene. Preparing the TCRbeta library involved the use of unique molecular identifiers. TCRdb re-analysed the PCR reads in MiXCR, keeping a single row per CDR3 protein. The sample has just over 350,000 distinct CDR3 sequences; 13% are singletons. The chain recombines TRBV29-1 with TRBJ1-2; 8 bases match TRBD1. The sample in question was PBMCs, obtained from the stem cell graft. This clonotype was sampled from a human donor who donated a stem cell graft to a child with Fanconi anemia. The CDR3 DNA is TGCAGCGTCCAGTCCCCGCGCAGGGGGCGTTCTGGCTACACCTTC. Amino acids: CSVQSPRRGRSGYTF.